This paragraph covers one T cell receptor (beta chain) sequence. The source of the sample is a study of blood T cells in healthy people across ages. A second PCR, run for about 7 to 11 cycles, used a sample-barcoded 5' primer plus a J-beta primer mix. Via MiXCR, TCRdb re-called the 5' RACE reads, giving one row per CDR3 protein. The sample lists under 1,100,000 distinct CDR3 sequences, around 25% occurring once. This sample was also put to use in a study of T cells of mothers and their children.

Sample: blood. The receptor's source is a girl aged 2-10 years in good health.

The CDR3 sequence is CSVTNRHTDTQYF. The CDR3 coding sequence is TGCAGCGTTACGAACAGACACACAGATACGCAGTATTTT. V is TRBV29-1 and J is TRBJ2-3; no reliable D call. Deletions cut 5 bases from V and 2 bases from J, with 11 bases between. CDR3 size: 13 residues. Germline V lookup: CDR1 SQVTM, CDR2 ANQGSEA.